This TCR beta chain was obtained from a study of cytomegalovirus exposure and HLA in healthy donors. Overall study results and limits: Cytomegalovirus status, reportedly, was diagnosed with high specificity and sensitivity by the classifier.

PCR used 60 Vbeta primers and 13 Jbeta primers. Some clones are missing from TCRdb's copy, which holds only in-frame ones; the method was immunoSEQ multiplex PCR. The table includes some 170,000 clones, about 80% detected once. This clone was found a few times. The antigen is not known. This CDR3 region has 14 residues. Germline CDR1 and CDR2: MGHRA and YSYEKL. Trimming cost V 1 base and J 1 base, with 7 bases left between them. Sequenced sample: PBMCs. This sequence originates from a man aged 18 to 30 in good health and CMV-seropositive. The chain links TRBV4-1 to TRBJ2-5, with D tentatively TRBD2 (5 bases). CDR3 protein: CASSQVDFQETQYF. CDR3 nucleotide sequence: TGCGCCAGCAGCCAAGTGGACTTCCAAGAGACCCAGTACTTC.